Listed here are 8 T cell receptor beta chains from one sample, sequenced in a study of blood T cell repertoires in COVID-19. Method: immunoSEQ multiplex PCR; TCRdb's copy keeps in-frame clones and lacks some. This sample carries around 250,000 clones, around 83% of them seen once, and the ten largest clones take about 1.5%. The sample was peripheral blood. The receptors derive from a woman in her thirties or forties who had recovered from COVID-19.

The rearrangement links TRBV7-9 to TRBJ2-1; possible D gene TRBD2, 7 bases. V lost 5 bases and J lost 0, with 23 bases in between. This CDR3 region has 19 residues. Germline CDR1 and CDR2: SEHNR and FQNEAQ (reference sequence). The CDR3 sequence is CASSPGGPKFSHSYNEQFF. DNA of the CDR3: TGTGCCAGCAGCCCCGGGGGGCCCAAATTTTCCCACTCCTACAATGAGCAGTTCTTC. Using reference TRBV7-9 and TRBJ2-1 for the parts outside the CDR3, the full variable domain is DTGVSQNPRHKITKRGQNVTFRCDPISEHNRLYWYRQTLGQGPEFLTYFQNEAQLEKSRLLSDRFSAERPKGSFSTLEIQRTEQGDSAMYLCASSPGGPKFSHSYNEQFFGPGTRLTVL.

The gene calls are TRBV18 and TRBJ2-3; 9 bases are shared with TRBD1. The CDR3 extends over 18 amino acids. The germline CDR1 and CDR2 sequences are KGHSH and LQKENI. V dropped 3 bases and J dropped 3; count of bases not matched to a gene: 13. In DNA form, the CDR3 reads TGTGCCAGCTCACCGGGACAGGGCTGGGGTCAAAGAACAGATACGCAGTATTTT. Amino acids: CASSPGQGWGQRTDTQYF.

The rearrangement joins TRBV13 to TRBJ1-2, with D uncertain. Germline loops: CDR1 PRHDT, CDR2 FYEKMQ (reference sequence). The V end lost 5 bases, the J end lost 5 bases, and 9 bases lay between the germline ends. The CDR3 contains 12 residues. The CDR3 DNA sequence: TGTGCCAGCAGCCAGAACAGATATGGCTACACCTTC. As protein: CASSQNRYGYTF.

The J gene is TRBJ2-4, the V gene TRBV6-5, with D tentatively TRBD2 (5 bases). The CDR3 extends over 11 amino acids. Trimming took 10 bases from V and 8 from J, leaving 12 bases between them. CDR1 is MNHEY and CDR2 is SVGAGI in the germline V gene. As DNA, the CDR3 is TGTGCCATCCAAACCGGGGACATTCAGTACTTC. This translates into CAIQTGDIQYF.

This chain connects TRBV29-1 to TRBJ1-1; a possible D gene is TRBD1 (5 bases). The ends were cut back, 7 bases at V and 1 base at J, with 13 bases in the middle. The length of the CDR3 is 13 residues. The germline gives CDR1 SQVTM, CDR2 ANQGSEA. CDR3 in DNA: TGCAGCGCCTCACCTCAGGGGAACACTGAAGCTTTCTTT. As protein: CSASPQGNTEAFF. Based on the CDR3 plus reference TRBV29-1 and TRBJ1-1, the full variable domain is SAVISQKPSRDICQRGTSLTIQCQVDSQVTMMFWYRQQPGQSLTLIATANQGSEATYESGFVIDKFPISRPNLTFSTLTVSNMSPEDSSIYLCSASPQGNTEAFFGQGTRLTVV.

The gene calls are TRBV19 and TRBJ2-3; 8 positions match TRBD2. This CDR3 contains 17 residues. Germline CDR1 LNHDA, CDR2 SQIVND (reference sequence). V gave up 5 bases and J gave up 1 base; unmatched junction bases: 11. The CDR3 bases are TGTGCCAGTAGTCCAACGGGGTGGCGGGGGGGCACAGATACGCAGTATTTT. It specifies CASSPTGWRGGTDTQYF.

A single count supports this clone. The CDR3 DNA follows: TGCAGCGTTGAGAAACAGGGAAATCCGTACTTC. It encodes CSVEKQGNPYF. This chain uses TRBV29-1 with TRBJ2-4, with a weak D call TRBD1 (6 bases). CDR3 length equals 11 residues. Germline values: CDR1 SQVTM, CDR2 ANQGSEA. V was clipped by 3 bases and J by 15 bases, with 15 bases between them.

The chain joins TRBV20-1 to TRBJ2-3; 9 bases agree with TRBD2. V dropped 3 bases and J dropped 1; count of bases not matched to a gene: 5. CDR1 is DFQATT, CDR2 SNEGSKA, per germline (reference sequence). The CDR3 is made up of 15 amino acids. In DNA form, the CDR3 reads TGCAGTGCTAGTAAGCGGGGGGCTGGCACAGATACGCAGTATTTT. It encodes CSASKRGAGTDTQYF.